A selection of T cell receptor beta chains follows, all from one sample in a study of beta chain features in type 1 diabetes. The method was immunoSEQ multiplex PCR; TCRdb's version includes in-frame clones alone and lacks a portion of them. The sample records about 240,000 clones, 27% being singletons. Source material: central memory CD4+ T cells from blood. The receptors were gathered from a man aged 25-45 years in good health. Each CDR3 is given with its conserved first and last residue. Some rows mark clone size as missing; the rest say once, few, many or name a class of expanded clone.

j_call v_call clone_size cdr3_aa
TRBJ2-5 TRBV5-5 few CASSLGLRDPQETQYF
TRBJ2-4 TRBV28 - CASSPERDRGRGNIQYF
TRBJ1-1 TRBV5-1 - CASSIGQGAMDNTEAFF
TRBJ2-7 TRBV5-1 - CASSLQGINEQYF
TRBJ2-5 TRBV2 - CASRTSGRTQETQYF
TRBJ2-2 TRBV14 - CASSQEGRGGAGELFF
TRBJ1-5 TRBV2 once CASSMDRGQPQHF
TRBJ2-7 TRBV20-1 few CSAISSYEQYF
TRBJ1-1 TRBV2 - CASSEEVKAFF
TRBJ2-3 TRBV5-4 - CASSSGQGQDTQYF
TRBJ1-1 TRBV5-6 - CASSFRRRNTEAFF
TRBJ2-1 TRBV5-1 - CASSYLQGRNNEQFF
TRBJ2-7 TRBV5-4 few CASGIDSYEQYF
TRBJ2-5 TRBV6-1 many CASSEETQYF
TRBJ2-7 TRBV15 - CATSRDRGAYEQYF
TRBJ1-2 TRBV14 - CASTPFEVNYGYTF
TRBJ2-5 TRBV5-4 few CASSLVGGAPQETQYF
TRBJ1-2 TRBV2 - CASSSGQGRSYGYTF
TRBJ1-6 TRBV19 - CATQAGWNSPLHF
TRBJ1-4 TRBV7-7 - CASSLTRGANEKLFF
TRBJ2-7 TRBV28 few CASRAGTPGEQYF
TRBJ2-4 TRBV7-9 few CASSLGYTGDIQYF
TRBJ2-3 TRBV7-2 - CASSSGPTDTQYF
TRBJ2-5 TRBV10-1 - CASSERTGGSETQYF
TRBJ2-5 TRBV28 few CASSFTGVRQETQYF
TRBJ2-3 TRBV7-9 - CASSSGLSADTQYF
TRBJ1-1 TRBV18 - CASSPGQDTEAFF
TRBJ2-5 TRBV30 - CAWSSRGGGETQYF
TRBJ2-7 TRBV28 once CASSARGQGREQYF